This TCR beta chain comes out of a study of OX40 agonist ivuxolimab in advanced cancers. The overall study: Ivuxolimab, an antibody acting as an agonist of OX40 (CD134), was used to treat patients.

Libraries were prepared by immunoSEQ multiplex PCR; TCRdb keeps only in-frame clonotypes and omits some of them. The sample shows some 110,000 clones, about nine tenths of them seen only once. Trimming removed 0 bases at V and 7 bases at J, with 15 bases between. The V gene's germline CDR1 is KGHSH and CDR2 LQKENI. The CDR3 spans 16 residues. Concerning this clone: Its cognate antigen is unknown.

Study-level points and caveats: The study observed clonal expansion of CD4+ and CD8+ blood T cells by week 6 at 0.1 to 3.0 mg/kg.

This chain joins TRBV18 and TRBJ1-4; D perhaps matches TRBD1 (5 bases). The source material was CD4+ or CD8+ T cells sorted from blood, sampled in a trial of the OX40 agonist ivuxolimab. This TCR derives from an adult with an advanced solid tumor such as melanoma, head and neck, liver or kidney cancer. CDR3 amino acids: CASSPPYGGGGEKLFF. CDR3 DNA: TGTGCCAGCTCACCACCGTATGGGGGAGGTGGTGAAAAACTGTTTTTT.